This TCR beta chain was recorded in a study of blood T cell repertoires in COVID-19. Methods used by the authors: Counts of nucleated cells, estimated from reference gene primer amplification, were obtained. Only in-frame clones appear in the TCRdb table, and some are missing; sequencing was by immunoSEQ multiplex PCR. The DNA gave D and trimming, while V, J and clone size come from that table. The table records under 350,000 clones, around 92% of them present only once. Germline V gene sequence: CDR1 SGHRS, CDR2 YFSETQ. V was clipped by 4 bases and J by 1 base, with 8 bases between them. The CDR3 runs to 13 residues. Recovered Cohort 3 donors showed two negative PCRs, clearance, or symptom resolution.

Material: PBMCs or T cells enriched from blood (not recorded which). V is TRBV5-1 and J is TRBJ1-2; D not resolved. The sequence was obtained from a woman aged 55-69 years who had recovered from COVID-19. The CDR3 loop reads CASSQDVNYGYTF. Written as DNA, the CDR3 is TGCGCCAGCAGCCAGGATGTTAACTATGGCTACACCTTC.